This T cell receptor beta chain was identified during a study of T-cell reconstitution after alpha-beta-depleted transplantation in children. The TCRbeta library incorporated unique molecular identifiers. Each CDR3 protein is one row after TCRdb ran MiXCR on the PCR reads. The data show some 550,000 distinct CDR3 sequences, 23% seen once. The V gene end was trimmed by 3 bases and the J gene end by 7 bases; junction bases not matched to a gene: 10. From germline, CDR1 is MDHEN and CDR2 SYDVKM. The CDR3 runs to 16 residues. General study results and limits: The main origin of T-cell counts and diversity one year after transplant was newly produced T cells. Some patients owed their high day-60 TCRbeta diversity to surviving recipient T cells and thymic progenitors. Roughly two months post-transplant, alpha-beta T cells reportedly originated from several hundred graft clones that had expanded.

Worth noting for this clonotype: Its antigen is still unknown.

Material: PBMCs, mostly from graft donor cells, obtained 360 days after TCRalphabeta/CD19-depleted stem cell transplant. The J gene is TRBJ1-5, the V gene TRBV28, with 9 bases identical to TRBD1. The sequence came from a boy under two years old who had a stem cell transplant for acute myeloid leukemia, so the T cells may come from the graft donor. The CDR3 region is CASSFPGTGRWQPQHF. The CDR3 nucleotides are TGTGCCAGCAGTTTCCCCGGGACAGGGCGATGGCAGCCCCAGCATTTT.